This T cell receptor (beta chain) was sequenced in a study of Tregs in tolerant kidney transplant recipients. As for this clone: Its antigen is as yet unknown.

The data were produced by immunoSEQ multiplex PCR, yet TCRdb's version contains in-frame clones alone and is incomplete. Counted here are roughly 250,000 clones, roughly 84% occurring once; the ten biggest clones make up around 0.68%. Study-level points and caveats: The most relevant donor-specific Treg TCRbeta repertoire apparently came from expansion with activated donor B cells.

This sequence was found in a human donor in good health. Sequenced input: CD4+ T cells from blood.

This CDR3 is CASSPPTGPRGRGEQYF. The CDR3, as DNA: TGCGCCAGCAGCCCCCCGACGGGCCCCAGGGGGCGCGGGGAGCAGTACTTC. V is TRBV4-1 and J is TRBJ2-7, with 8 nucleotides matching TRBD1. The CDR3 has 17 amino acids. Trimming cost V 4 bases and J 7 bases; bases outside gene matches: 18. CDR1 MGHRA and CDR2 YSYEKL come from the germline V gene.